The table lists the clone carrying this T cell receptor beta chain with a few counts. Its specificity is not known. This entry is derived from a study of beta chain features in type 1 diabetes. Isolated RNA was reverse transcribed in full, so expressed TCRB transcripts were sequenced. Sequencing used immunoSEQ multiplex PCR; TCRdb keeps in-frame clones, though not all of them. The data contain more than 250,000 clones, approximately 20% of them singletons. Germline CDR1 reads KGHSH; CDR2 reads LQKENI. V was clipped by 3 bases and J by 3 bases, with 4 bases between them. CDR3 length equals 12 residues. Study-level findings and limits: TCRB CDR3 length was moderately but significantly reduced in all four CD4+ subsets of Type 1 diabetes patients.

Sequences were obtained from naive CD4+ T cells from blood. The TCR comes from a middle-aged woman with type 1 diabetes. The rearrangement uses TRBV18 and TRBJ2-3, with unresolved D. The CDR3 DNA reads TGTGCCAGCTCACCGAGAACAGATACGCAGTATTTT. This sequence encodes CASSPRTDTQYF.